Reported below is one T cell receptor (beta chain). Germline-derived CDR1 and CDR2 are ENHRY and SYGVKD. This CDR3 spans 13 amino acids. The data were taken from a study of monozygotic twins with inflammatory bowel disease. One entry per CDR3 protein, without DNA, is what TCRdb gives after re-calling the 5' RACE reads. In all, the sample yields some 170,000 distinct CDR3 sequences. The sequenced sample was blood. This sequence originates from a human donor with ulcerative colitis or Crohn's disease, or a healthy co-twin of an affected twin (not recorded which). The chain uses TRBV10-3 and TRBJ1-1. The CDR3 protein is CANTREGNTEAFF.